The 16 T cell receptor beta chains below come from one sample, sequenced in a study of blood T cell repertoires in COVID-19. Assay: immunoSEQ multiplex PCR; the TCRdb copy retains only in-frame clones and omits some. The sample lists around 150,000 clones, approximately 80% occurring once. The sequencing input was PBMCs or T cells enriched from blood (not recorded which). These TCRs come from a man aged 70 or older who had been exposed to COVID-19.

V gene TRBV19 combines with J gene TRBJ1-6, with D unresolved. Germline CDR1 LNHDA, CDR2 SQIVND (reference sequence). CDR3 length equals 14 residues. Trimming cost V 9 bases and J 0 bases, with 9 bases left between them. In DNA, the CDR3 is TGTGCCAGCGAGGAGGCCTCCTATAATTCACCCCTCCACTTT. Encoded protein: CASEEASYNSPLHF.

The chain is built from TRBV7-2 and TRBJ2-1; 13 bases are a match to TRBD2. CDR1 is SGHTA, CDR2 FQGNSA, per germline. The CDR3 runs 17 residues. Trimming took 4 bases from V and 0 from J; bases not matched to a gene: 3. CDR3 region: CASSSTSGRISYNEQFF. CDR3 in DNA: TGTGCCAGCAGCTCGACTAGCGGGAGGATCTCCTACAATGAGCAGTTCTTC.

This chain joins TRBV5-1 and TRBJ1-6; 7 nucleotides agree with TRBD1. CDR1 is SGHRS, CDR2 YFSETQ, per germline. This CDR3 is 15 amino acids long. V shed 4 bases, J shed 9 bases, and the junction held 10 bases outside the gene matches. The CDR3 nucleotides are TGCGCCAGCAGCATCGACAGGGAGTCATCTTCACCCCTCCACTTT. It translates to CASSIDRESSSPLHF. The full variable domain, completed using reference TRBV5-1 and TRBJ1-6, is KAGVTQTPRYLIKTRGQQVTLSCSPISGHRSVSWYQQTPGQGLQFLFEYFSETQRNKGNFPGRFSGRQFSNSRSEMNVSTLELGDSALYLCASSIDRESSSPLHFGNGTRLTVT.

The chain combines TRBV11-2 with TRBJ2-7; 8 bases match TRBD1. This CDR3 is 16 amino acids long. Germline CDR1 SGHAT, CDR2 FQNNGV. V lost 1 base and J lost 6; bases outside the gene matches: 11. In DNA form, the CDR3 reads TGTGCCAGCAGCTTAGCTATAGGACAGGGTTTCGGCGAGCAGTACTTC. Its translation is CASSLAIGQGFGEQYF.

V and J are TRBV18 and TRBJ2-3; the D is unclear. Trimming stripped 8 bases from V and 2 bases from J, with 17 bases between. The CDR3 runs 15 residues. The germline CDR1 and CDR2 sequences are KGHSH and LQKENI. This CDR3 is CASASVPLSTDTQYF. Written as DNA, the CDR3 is TGTGCCAGCGCGTCGGTTCCTCTGTCCACAGATACGCAGTATTTT.

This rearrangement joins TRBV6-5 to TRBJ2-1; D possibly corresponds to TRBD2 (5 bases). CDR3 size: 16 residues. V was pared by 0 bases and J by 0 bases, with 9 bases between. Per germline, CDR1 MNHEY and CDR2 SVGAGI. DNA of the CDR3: TGTGCCAGCAGTTACTCGGACTCTTCCTCCTACAATGAGCAGTTCTTC. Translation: CASSYSDSSSYNEQFF.

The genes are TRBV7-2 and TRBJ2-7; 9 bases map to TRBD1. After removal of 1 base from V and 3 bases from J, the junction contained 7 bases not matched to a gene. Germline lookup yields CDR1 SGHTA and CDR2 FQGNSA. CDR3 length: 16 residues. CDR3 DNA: TGTGCCAGCAGCTTAGTAGGGACAGGGAAGCTCTACGAGCAGTACTTC. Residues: CASSLVGTGKLYEQYF.

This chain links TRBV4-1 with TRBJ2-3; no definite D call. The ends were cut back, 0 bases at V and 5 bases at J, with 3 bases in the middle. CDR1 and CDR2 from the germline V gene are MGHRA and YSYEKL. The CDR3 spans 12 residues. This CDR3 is CASSQDQDTQYF. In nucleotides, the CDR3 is TGCGCCAGCAGCCAAGATCAAGATACGCAGTATTTT.

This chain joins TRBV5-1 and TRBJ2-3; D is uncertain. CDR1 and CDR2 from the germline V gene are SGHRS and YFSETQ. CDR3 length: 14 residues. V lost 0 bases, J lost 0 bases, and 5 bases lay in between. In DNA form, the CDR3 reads TGCGCCAGCAGCTTGGTGGGCAGCACAGATACGCAGTATTTT. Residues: CASSLVGSTDTQYF. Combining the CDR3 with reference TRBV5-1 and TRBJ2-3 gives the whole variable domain KAGVTQTPRYLIKTRGQQVTLSCSPISGHRSVSWYQQTPGQGLQFLFEYFSETQRNKGNFPGRFSGRQFSNSRSEMNVSTLELGDSALYLCASSLVGSTDTQYFGPGTRLTVL.

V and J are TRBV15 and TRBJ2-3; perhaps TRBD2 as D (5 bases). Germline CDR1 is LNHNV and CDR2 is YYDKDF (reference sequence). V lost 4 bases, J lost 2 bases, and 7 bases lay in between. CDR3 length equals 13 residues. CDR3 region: CATSTGYTDTQYF. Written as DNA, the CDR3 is TGTGCCACCAGCACGGGATACACAGATACGCAGTATTTT.

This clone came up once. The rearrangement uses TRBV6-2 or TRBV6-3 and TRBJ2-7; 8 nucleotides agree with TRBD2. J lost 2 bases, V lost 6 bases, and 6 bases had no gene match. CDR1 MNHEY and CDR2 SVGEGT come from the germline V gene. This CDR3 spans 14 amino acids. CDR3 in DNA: TGTGCCAGCAGCGGCAGCGGGAGAACCTACGAGCAGTACTTC. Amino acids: CASSGSGRTYEQYF.

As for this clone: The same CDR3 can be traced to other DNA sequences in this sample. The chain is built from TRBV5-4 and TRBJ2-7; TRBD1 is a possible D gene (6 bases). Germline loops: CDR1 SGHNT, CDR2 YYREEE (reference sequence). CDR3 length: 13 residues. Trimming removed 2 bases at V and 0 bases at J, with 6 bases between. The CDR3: CASSLQGSYEQYF. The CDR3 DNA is TGTGCCAGCAGCTTACAGGGCTCCTACGAGCAGTACTTC.

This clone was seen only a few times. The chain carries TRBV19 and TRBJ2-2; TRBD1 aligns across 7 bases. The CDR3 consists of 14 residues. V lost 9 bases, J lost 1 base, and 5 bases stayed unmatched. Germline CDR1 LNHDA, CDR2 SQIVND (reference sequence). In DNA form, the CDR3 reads TGTGCCAGCCTCCGGGACAGGAACACCGGGGAGCTGTTTTTT. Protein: CASLRDRNTGELFF. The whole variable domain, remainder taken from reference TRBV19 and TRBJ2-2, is DGGITQSPKYLFRKEGQNVTLSCEQNLNHDAMYWYRQDPGQGLRLIYYSQIVNDFQKGDIAEGYSVSREKKESFPLTVTSAQKNPTAFYLCASLRDRNTGELFFGEGSRLTVL.

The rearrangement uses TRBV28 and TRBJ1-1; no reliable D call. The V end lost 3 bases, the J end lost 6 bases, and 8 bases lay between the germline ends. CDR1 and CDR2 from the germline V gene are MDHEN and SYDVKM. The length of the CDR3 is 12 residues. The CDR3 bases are TGTGCCAGCAGTTTTTTTCGGGCTGAAGCTTTCTTT. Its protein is CASSFFRAEAFF. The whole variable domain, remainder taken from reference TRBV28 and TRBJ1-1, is DVKVTQSSRYLVKRTGEKVFLECVQDMDHENMFWYRQDPGLGLRLIYFSYDVKMKEKGDIPEGYSVSREKKERFSLILESASTNQTSMYLCASSFFRAEAFFGQGTRLTVV.

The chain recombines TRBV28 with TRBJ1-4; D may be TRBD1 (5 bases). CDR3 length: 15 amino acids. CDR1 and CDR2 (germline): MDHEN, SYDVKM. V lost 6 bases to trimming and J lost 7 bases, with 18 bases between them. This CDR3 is CASRPGGAWGEKLFF. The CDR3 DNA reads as TGTGCCAGCAGGCCTGGCGGGGCATGGGGTGAAAAACTGTTTTTT.

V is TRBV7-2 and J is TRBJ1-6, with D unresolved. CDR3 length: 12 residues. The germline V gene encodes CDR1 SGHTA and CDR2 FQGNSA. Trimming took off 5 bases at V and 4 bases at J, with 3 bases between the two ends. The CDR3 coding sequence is TGTGCCAGCAGCCTATATAATTCACCCCTCCACTTT. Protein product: CASSLYNSPLHF.